This T cell receptor (beta chain) originates from a study of Ad26.COV2.S vaccination and SARS-CoV-2 variants. Turning to the study itself: Donor had been placed in the Ad26.COV2.S arm of the COV1001 trial. Participants got Ad26.COV2.S intramuscularly, once or twice 56 days apart.

The treatment denotes: roughly 19 received Ad26.COV2.S at low or high dose, single or two shots; five or six received placebo; per-sample allocation not given. Samples were taken on day 63 after the first vaccine or placebo injection. An 18-55-year-old adult in Boston served as donor. The repertoire was sequenced with immunoSEQ multiplex PCR; TCRdb's copy has only in-frame clones and lacks some. The sample lists about 330,000 clones; 90% were seen once. Germline loops: CDR1 LGHNA, CDR2 YSLEER. The length of the CDR3 is 12 residues. The V end lost 3 bases, the J end lost 4 bases, and 6 bases lay between the germline ends. A remark on this clone: Other DNA sequences from this sample encode an identical CDR3 as well.

This TCR was recovered from a person aged 18-65 years who received the Ad26.COV2.S COVID-19 vaccine or a placebo. The J gene is TRBJ1-2, the V gene TRBV4-3; D is ambiguous. Sequenced material: peripheral blood, taken in a trial of Ad26.COV2.S vaccine versus placebo. This chain's CDR3 is CASSQEGYGYTF. CDR3 DNA sequence: TGCGCCAGCAGCCAGGAGGGCTATGGCTACACCTTC.